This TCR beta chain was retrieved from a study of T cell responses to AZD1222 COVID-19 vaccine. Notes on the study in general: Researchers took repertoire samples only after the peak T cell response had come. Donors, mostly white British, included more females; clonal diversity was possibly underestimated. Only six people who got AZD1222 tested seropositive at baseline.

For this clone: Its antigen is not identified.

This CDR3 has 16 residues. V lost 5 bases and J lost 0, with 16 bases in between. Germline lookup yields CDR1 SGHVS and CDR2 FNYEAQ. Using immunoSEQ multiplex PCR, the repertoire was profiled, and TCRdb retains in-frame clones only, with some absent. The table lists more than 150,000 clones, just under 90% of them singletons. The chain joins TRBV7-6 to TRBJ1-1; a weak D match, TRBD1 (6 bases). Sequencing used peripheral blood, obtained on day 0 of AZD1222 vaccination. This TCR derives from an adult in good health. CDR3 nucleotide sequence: TGTGCCAGCAGCGGAGACAGGCCAGGGATGAACACTGAAGCTTTCTTT. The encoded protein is CASSGDRPGMNTEAFF. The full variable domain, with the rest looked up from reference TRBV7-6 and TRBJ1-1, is GAGVSQSPRYKVTKRGQDVALRCDPISGHVSLYWYRQALGQGPEFLTYFNYEAQQDKSGLPNDRFSAERPEGSISTLTIQRTEQRDSAMYRCASSGDRPGMNTEAFFGQGTRLTVV.